Shown below are 29 T cell receptor beta chains from a single sample sequenced in a study of blood T cells in healthy people across ages. Primers used in a second PCR of roughly 6 to 12 cycles were a sample-barcoded 5' primer and a J-beta primer mix. TCRdb re-derived calls from the 5' RACE reads in MiXCR, one entry per CDR3 protein. This sample carries nearly 800,000 distinct CDR3 sequences, more than 55% of them seen once, and the ten largest clones take about 26%. The sequenced material came from blood. All receptors come from a man aged 35 to 55 in good health.

This clonotype came up a few times. The rearrangement uses TRBV27 and TRBJ1-6, with D possibly being TRBD1 (5 bases). The CDR3 contains 15 residues. The V end lost 3 bases, the J end lost 5 bases, and 11 bases lay between the germline ends. Germline assignment: CDR1 MNHEY and CDR2 SMNVEV (reference sequence). CDR3 coding DNA: TGTGCCAGCAGTTTGCAGGGTTTCGATAATTCACCCCTCCACTTT. It is translated as CASSLQGFDNSPLHF.

This clonotype was counted a few times. The genes are TRBV12-3 or TRBV12-4 and TRBJ2-1; 9 nucleotides align to TRBD1. Trimming at V came to 6 bases and at J to 5 bases, leaving 8 bases not matched to a gene. The CDR3 totals 15 residues. For the CDR3, the DNA is TGTGCCAGCAGAAATACCGGGACAGGGAACAATGAGCAGTTCTTC. Translating it yields CASRNTGTGNNEQFF.

There are many counts of this clonotype. This chain links TRBV3-1 with TRBJ2-5, with unresolved D. The CDR3 has 12 amino acids. Germline assignment: CDR1 LGHDT and CDR2 YNNKEL (reference sequence). The germline V and J ends were trimmed by 0 bases and 5 bases, with 4 bases remaining between them. As DNA, the CDR3 is TGTGCCAGCAGCCAAGAGGGGGAGACCCAGTACTTC. It is translated as CASSQEGETQYF.

The chain joins TRBV10-3 to TRBJ1-5; D gene unclear. Between the trimmed V and J ends, which lost 3 bases and 0 bases, there was a span of 6 bases. This CDR3 has 14 amino acids. CDR1 ENHRY and CDR2 SYGVKD come from the germline V gene. The DNA of the CDR3 is TGTGCCATCAGTGATGAAATTAGCAATCAGCCCCAGCATTTT. Amino acids: CAISDEISNQPQHF.

This chain uses TRBV20-1 with TRBJ1-5; 7 bases are a match to TRBD1. The CDR3 is made up of 16 amino acids. V shed 1 base and J 5 bases; nucleotides not matched to a gene: 11. Germline V gives CDR1 DFQATT, CDR2 SNEGSKA (reference sequence). CDR3 sequence (DNA): TGCAGTGCTAGAGGGGGGACAGAACTCAGCGATCAGCCCCAGCATTTT. This gives the protein CSARGGTELSDQPQHF.

The V gene is TRBV4-2, the J gene TRBJ1-1; TRBD1 agrees at 9 bases. The CDR3 extends over 15 amino acids. The V gene end was trimmed by 6 bases and the J gene end by 3 bases; junction bases not matched to a gene: 8. Germline V lookup: CDR1 LGHNA, CDR2 YNFKEQ. CDR3 amino acids: CASSPTGGYDTEAFF. DNA for the CDR3: TGTGCCAGCAGTCCAACAGGGGGCTACGACACTGAAGCTTTCTTT.

The chain couples TRBV25-1 to TRBJ2-5; TRBD2 matches 9 bases. CDR3 length: 15 amino acids. Germline V CDR1 and CDR2: MGHDK, SYGVNS. Germline trimming cut 7 bases from V and 2 bases from J; bases unmatched to any gene: 8. CDR3 DNA: TGTGCCAGCATCCTCATTAGCGGGGGACAAGAGACCCAGTACTTC. This sequence encodes CASILISGGQETQYF.

The rearrangement joins TRBV27 to TRBJ1-1; D uncertain. The V gene's germline CDR1 is MNHEY and CDR2 SMNVEV (reference sequence). The CDR3 sequence is 14 residues long. V lost 0 bases and J 4 bases, leaving 9 bases between the germline ends. DNA of the CDR3: TGTGCCAGCAGTTTATCCGAGACACGCACTGAAGCTTTCTTT. Its protein product is CASSLSETRTEAFF.

V gene TRBV6-5 combines with J gene TRBJ2-4; possible D gene TRBD2, 6 bases. Gene TRBJ2-7 matches the end of the DNA better, so the J call may be wrong. Germline CDR1 and CDR2: MNHEY and SVGAGI. The CDR3 totals 15 residues. Written as DNA, the CDR3 is TGTGCCTCCACCGGCTTGGAGGGAGACCCCTACGAGCAGTACTTC. This translates into CASTGLEGDPYEQYF.

This chain joins TRBV6-2 or TRBV6-3 and TRBJ2-1; D gene ambiguous. The CDR3 is 14 residues long. Germline-derived CDR1 and CDR2 are MNHEY and SVGEGT. With 2 bases removed from V and 8 bases from J, the gap between germline ends came to 13 bases. Here the CDR3 DNA reads TGTGCCAGCAGTTACCCCCGATCACGCGATGAGCAGTTCTTC. Amino acid sequence: CASSYPRSRDEQFF.

The CDR3 DNA is TGTGCCAGCAGGGGCGCAAAAGAGACCCAGTACTTC. Amino acids: CASRGAKETQYF. The chain employs TRBV6-5 and TRBJ2-5; D remains unclear. V was pared by 6 bases and J by 3 bases, with 8 bases between. Per germline, CDR1 MNHEY and CDR2 SVGAGI. The CDR3 sequence is 12 residues long.

This sequence joins TRBV27 and TRBJ2-1; 9 bases map to TRBD2. CDR1 is MNHEY, CDR2 SMNVEV, per germline (reference sequence). This CDR3 contains 17 residues. The ends lost 7 bases at V and 9 bases at J; junction bases unmatched: 19. The CDR3 protein is CASTSHATSGLMGEQFF. The CDR3, as DNA: TGTGCCAGCACCTCCCATGCGACTAGCGGATTAATGGGTGAGCAGTTCTTC.

On this clonotype: An end of the junction does not agree with germline; a read error may underlie this. The chain couples TRBV5-6 to TRBJ2-3; D call uncertain. The length of the CDR3 is 17 residues. The germline V gene encodes CDR1 SGHDT and CDR2 YYEEEE. CDR3 residues: CVSSLGSASRGTDTQYF. The CDR3 coding sequence is TGTGTCAGCAGCTTGGGGTCCGCTAGTCGGGGCACAGATACGCAGTATTTT.

This rearrangement joins TRBV7-9 to TRBJ2-6; 10 bases map to TRBD2. CDR1 SEHNR and CDR2 FQNEAQ come from the germline V gene (reference sequence). CDR3 length: 17 residues. Losses at the gene ends were 4 bases for V and 0 bases for J; bases not matched to a gene: 3. CDR3 amino acids: CASSYSSGSSGANVLTF. The CDR3 region has the DNA TGTGCCAGCAGCTATTCTAGCGGGAGCTCTGGGGCCAACGTCCTGACTTTC.

The chain employs TRBV25-1 and TRBJ2-4; 10 nucleotides match TRBD2. CDR1 and CDR2 from the germline V gene are MGHDK and SYGVNS. With 2 bases clipped from V and 15 bases from J, the junction kept 10 bases outside the gene matches. The CDR3 length is 14 residues. DNA for the CDR3: TGTGCCAGCAGTGAACCCCCCCCTAGCGGGAGTTTGTACTTC. It yields the protein CASSEPPPSGSLYF.

The genes are TRBV5-1 and TRBJ2-6; D is unresolved. The CDR3 has 16 amino acids. Germline V gene data show CDR1 as SGHRS and CDR2 as YFSETQ. V was cut by 2 bases and J by 0 bases, with 9 bases left in between. This chain's CDR3 is CASSFSTLSGANVLTF. CDR3 nucleotide sequence: TGCGCCAGCAGCTTTTCCACCCTCTCTGGGGCCAACGTCCTGACTTTC.

This clonotype was seen a few times. The rearrangement links TRBV13 to TRBJ1-5; no reliable D call. CDR3 size: 14 residues. V shed 0 bases and J shed 5 bases, with 8 bases lying between them. Germline V gives CDR1 PRHDT, CDR2 FYEKMQ (reference sequence). Here the CDR3 DNA reads TGTGCCAGCAGCTTAGGCAGGTTATATCAGCCCCAGCATTTT. Protein: CASSLGRLYQPQHF.

The CDR3 reads CSVVSVAGGHTDTQYF. The CDR3 nucleotides read TGCAGCGTCGTGAGTGTAGCGGGGGGGCACACAGATACGCAGTATTTT. The chain couples TRBV29-1 to TRBJ2-3; 11 bases fit TRBD2. The length of the CDR3 is 16 residues. Germline-derived CDR1 and CDR2 are SQVTM and ANQGSEA. The J segment lost 2 bases and the V segment lost 6 bases, leaving 10 bases of the junction unmatched.

The chain uses TRBV27 and TRBJ2-3; tentatively, D is TRBD2 (5 bases). CDR3 length equals 17 residues. Trimming removed 0 bases from V and 2 bases from J, with 15 bases in between. Germline lookup yields CDR1 MNHEY and CDR2 SMNVEV (reference sequence). The CDR3 region has the DNA TGTGCCAGCAGTTTATCTGTCTCGCGGGTTACCACAGATACGCAGTATTTT. It encodes CASSLSVSRVTTDTQYF.

This clonotype has a handful of counts. The genes are TRBV27 and TRBJ1-1; D gene unclear. The CDR3 extends over 14 amino acids. Germline V gene data show CDR1 as MNHEY and CDR2 as SMNVEV (reference sequence). The V and J ends lost 0 bases and 1 base respectively, with 6 bases between them. The CDR3 DNA follows: TGTGCCAGCAGTTTATCGCGGGGGAACACTGAAGCTTTCTTT. It yields the protein CASSLSRGNTEAFF.

This clonotype has at least ten counts. This chain connects TRBV7-8 to TRBJ2-5; possibly TRBD2 for D (5 bases). This CDR3 has 13 amino acids. Looked up from germline, CDR1 is SGHVS and CDR2 is FQNEAQ. Trimming stripped 1 base from V and 3 bases from J, with 6 bases between. The CDR3 DNA sequence: TGTGCCAGCAGCTTAGACGGGGAAGAGACCCAGTACTTC. Translation: CASSLDGEETQYF.

This clonotype appeared once. The chain is built from TRBV28 and TRBJ1-1; D gene ambiguous. Germline V lookup: CDR1 MDHEN, CDR2 SYDVKM. With 4 bases removed from V and 4 bases from J, the gap between germline ends came to 16 bases. The CDR3 sequence is 15 residues long. Written as DNA, the CDR3 is TGTGCCAGCAGTTCTTTGACGGTCGTGGGCACTGAAGCTTTCTTT. It encodes CASSSLTVVGTEAFF.

The rearrangement joins TRBV9 to TRBJ2-3, with D maybe TRBD1 (6 bases). CDR1 and CDR2 from the germline V gene are SGDLS and YYNGEE. The V and J ends lost 6 bases and 2 bases respectively, with 13 bases between them. The CDR3 is 14 residues long. The CDR3 loop reads CASTRTAITDTQYF. CDR3 sequence (DNA): TGTGCCAGCACCAGGACAGCCATCACAGATACGCAGTATTTT.

This clonotype turned up a few times. The chain carries TRBV6-5 and TRBJ2-1, with TRBD2 identical over 8 bases. The CDR3 runs to 16 residues. The germline V gene has CDR1 MNHEY and CDR2 SVGAGI. V shed 3 bases, J shed 7 bases, and the junction held 11 bases outside the gene matches. CDR3 sequence reads: CASSYGRAGVENEQFF. DNA of the CDR3: TGTGCCAGCAGTTATGGGCGAGCGGGAGTTGAGAATGAGCAGTTCTTC.

The J gene is TRBJ2-5, the V gene TRBV6-1, with 7 bases fitting TRBD1. Looked up from germline, CDR1 is MNHNS and CDR2 is SASEGT. Trimming cost V 10 bases and J 7 bases; bases outside gene matches: 27. The CDR3 consists of 18 residues. The chain's CDR3 is CATGPLRDSWPPTATQYF. The CDR3 coding sequence is TGTGCCACCGGCCCCCTCAGGGACAGTTGGCCCCCCACGGCGACCCAGTACTTC.

The chain uses TRBV7-2 and TRBJ1-2; D is perhaps TRBD1 (6 bases). Germline CDR1 is SGHTA and CDR2 is FQGNSA. The CDR3 consists of 16 residues. Trimming removed 0 bases at V and 7 bases at J, with 18 bases between. Here the CDR3 DNA reads TGTGCCAGCAGCTTAGCGGTGGGGGGCACGATCTTTGGCTACACCTTC. Translation gives CASSLAVGGTIFGYTF. The full variable domain, completed using reference TRBV7-2 and TRBJ1-2, is GAGVSQSPSNKVTEKGKDVELRCDPISGHTALYWYRQSLGQGLEFLIYFQGNSAPDKSGLPSDRFSAERTGGSVSTLTIQRTQQEDSAVYLCASSLAVGGTIFGYTFGSGTRLTVV.

This clonotype was counted between two and nine times. This rearrangement joins TRBV27 to TRBJ1-6; D is uncertain. Trimming took 0 bases from V and 7 from J, leaving 10 bases between them. Germline lookup yields CDR1 MNHEY and CDR2 SMNVEV (reference sequence). The CDR3 loop spans 15 amino acids. The CDR3 DNA reads TGTGCCAGCAGTTTATCCGGGCAGTCGAATTCACCCCTCCACTTT. It translates to CASSLSGQSNSPLHF.

This clonotype was observed a handful of times. The rearrangement links TRBV7-3 to TRBJ2-1, with unresolved D. Trimming pared 0 bases from V and 0 bases from J, leaving 9 bases between. The CDR3 is 16 residues long. Germline V gene lookup returns CDR1 SGHTA and CDR2 FQGTGA. The CDR3 sequence is CASSLTGSSSYNEQFF. In DNA form, the CDR3 reads TGTGCCAGCAGCTTAACTGGCTCTAGCTCCTACAATGAGCAGTTCTTC.

In regard to this clonotype: The germline gene is not matched at one end of the junction; a read error may be the cause. The rearrangement uses TRBV7-3 and TRBJ2-3; D is undetermined. Germline V gives CDR1 SGHTA, CDR2 FQGTGA. The CDR3 extends over 12 amino acids. The CDR3 nucleotides are TGTGCCAGCAGCGGAAGTTCAGATGCGCAGTATTTT. It encodes CASSGSSDAQYF.